These 16 T cell receptor beta chains originate from one sample sequenced in a study of regulatory T cells in long-lasting Graves disease. Described time point: persistent/refractory GD, antithyroid drugs over 5 years with positive TRAb. Construction of the TCR library relied on RNA isolated from PBMCs. Combining iRepertoire HTBI primers with Arm-PCR of CDR3 regions, the authors built TCR beta libraries. TCRdb recomputed calls from the multiplex PCR reads with MiXCR, one row per CDR3 protein. This sample carries 400,000 to 450,000 distinct CDR3 sequences, around 24% of them seen once, and the ten largest clones take roughly 30%. The specimen was peripheral blood mononuclear cells (PBMCs), collected when the disease was refractory, from a patient treated with antithyroid drugs. These receptors were taken from a female donor with Graves disease.

The rearrangement links TRBV20-1 to TRBJ2-7; 8 bases match TRBD2. The junction had 7 bases not matched to a gene; V was cut back by 0 bases and J by 0 bases. Germline V gene lookup returns CDR1 DFQATT and CDR2 SNEGSKA (reference sequence). The CDR3 totals 16 residues. The CDR3 DNA reads TGCAGTGCTAGAGATCTCTGGACTAGCAGCTCCTACGAGCAGTACTTC. Translated: CSARDLWTSSSYEQYF.

This clonotype was counted many times. This chain links TRBV28 with TRBJ1-6; 7 bases are shared with TRBD1. J lost 4 bases, V lost 5 bases, and 11 bases had no gene match. CDR1 MDHEN and CDR2 SYDVKM come from the germline V gene. The CDR3 sequence is 17 residues long. The CDR3 loop is CASSVGTASGYNSPLHF. CDR3 coding DNA: TGTGCCAGCAGTGTCGGGACAGCATCAGGATATAATTCACCCCTCCACTTT. The full variable domain, rest sourced from reference TRBV28 and TRBJ1-6, is DVKVTQSSRYLVKRTGEKVFLECVQDMDHENMFWYRQDPGLGLRLIYFSYDVKMKEKGDIPEGYSVSREKKERFSLILESASTNQTSMYLCASSVGTASGYNSPLHFGNGTRLTVT.

In this sample, this clonotype turned up a few times. V usage is TRBV24-1 and J usage is TRBJ2-2, with D perhaps TRBD2 (6 bases). There are 14 residues in the CDR3. Germline CDR1 is KGHDR and CDR2 is SFDVKD. The V gene lost 8 bases and the J gene lost 0 bases, with 9 bases spanning the gap. The CDR3 nucleotides read TGTGCCACCATGGGAGGAGCGAACACCGGGGAGCTGTTTTTT. As protein: CATMGGANTGELFF.

In the case of this clonotype: One base away lies a much larger clone, so this may be a sequencing read error. The chain links TRBV6-2 or TRBV6-3 to TRBJ2-2; D gene unclear. In germline, CDR1 is MNHEY, CDR2 SVGEGT. The CDR3 length is 12 residues. Trimming stripped 2 bases from V and 5 bases from J, with 3 bases between. The CDR3 coding sequence is TGTGCCAGCAGTTACCCGACCGGGGAGCTGTTTTTT. This encodes CASSYPTGELFF.

This clonotype was detected a few times. The V call is TRBV19, the J call TRBJ1-5; D is ambiguous. Germline V CDR1 and CDR2: LNHDA, SQIVND (reference sequence). Deletions cut 3 bases from V and 2 bases from J, with 14 bases between. This CDR3 comprises 16 residues. CDR3 in amino acids: CASSISTTRGNQPQHF. The CDR3 coding sequence is TGTGCCAGTAGTATCTCCACAACTAGGGGCAATCAGCCCCAGCATTTT.

This clonotype was counted only a few times. One end of the junction varies from germline; a read error may be responsible. V gene TRBV4-2 combines with J gene TRBJ2-7; TRBD1 might be the D (5 bases). CDR3 size: 15 residues. From germline, CDR1 is LGHNA and CDR2 YNFKEQ. The CDR3 loop is CASSQEKDSSYEQYF. The DNA of the CDR3 is TGTGCCAGCAGCCAAGAAAAAGACAGCTCCTACGAGCAGTACTTT.

This clonotype was seen a single time. A much more abundant neighbour one base away suggests this may be a read error. A read error is likely, as this CDR3 ends without the conserved phenylalanine or tryptophan. This rearrangement joins TRBV9 to TRBJ1-1; 9 bases fit TRBD1. The CDR3 extends over 14 amino acids. Germline assignment: CDR1 SGDLS and CDR2 YYNGEE. Trimming at V came to 4 bases and at J to 4 bases, leaving 5 bases not matched to a gene. CDR3 residues: CASSLPGQGTEAFL. DNA of the CDR3: TGTGCCAGCAGCTTACCGGGACAGGGCACTGAAGCTTTCCTT.

In its sample, this clonotype was seen a few times. V gene TRBV28 combines with J gene TRBJ2-7, with 7 bases fitting TRBD1. Unmatched junction bases numbered 5, after V lost 4 bases and J lost 2 bases. CDR3 size: 14 residues. Germline V gene data show CDR1 as MDHEN and CDR2 as SYDVKM. The CDR3 DNA follows: TGTGCCAGCAGTTCCGTCGGACAGGCCTACGAGCAGTACTTC. Protein sequence: CASSSVGQAYEQYF.

This clonotype was detected many times. This sequence joins TRBV6-9 and TRBJ1-5; no reliable D call. Trimming took 3 bases from V and 6 from J, leaving 9 bases between them. Looked up from germline, CDR1 is MNHGY and CDR2 is SVAAGI. This CDR3 spans 13 amino acids. The CDR3 nucleotides read TGTGCCAGCAGTTACTCTCGGGGTCAGCCCCAGCATTTT. It translates to CASSYSRGQPQHF.

This clonotype was seen repeatedly, ten times or more. The rearrangement links TRBV7-2 to TRBJ2-7, with a possible D match to TRBD1 (6 bases). Trimming pared 3 bases from V and 3 bases from J, leaving 15 bases between. Germline V gene sequence: CDR1 SGHTA, CDR2 FQGNSA. CDR3 size: 15 residues. The CDR3 reads CASSFSTGQSYEQYF. CDR3 sequence (DNA): TGTGCCAGCAGCTTCAGCACCGGACAGAGCTACGAGCAGTACTTC.

This clonotype was detected ten times or more. The DNA of the CDR3 is TGTGCCAGCAGTGAACGCACTAGCGGGACCGACGAGCAGTACTTC. It encodes CASSERTSGTDEQYF. The V call is TRBV2, the J call TRBJ2-7; 10 nucleotides match TRBD2. Germline loops: CDR1 SNHLY, CDR2 FYNNEI. The CDR3 runs to 15 residues. With 2 bases clipped from V and 5 bases from J, the junction kept 6 bases outside the gene matches.

This clonotype was found a few times. V and J are TRBV12-3 or TRBV12-4 and TRBJ2-2, with 7 bases lining up with TRBD1. The CDR3 is 18 amino acids. The V segment lost 0 bases and the J segment 4 bases; nucleotides outside the gene matches: 11. DNA of the CDR3: TGTGCCAGCAGTTTAGCGGATTCAGAGGGGGCCGGCACCGGGGAGCTGTTTTTT. Its translation: CASSLADSEGAGTGELFF.

The CDR3 protein is CASSDRGSSSYEQYF. The CDR3 DNA is TGTGCCAGTAGTGACAGGGGGTCCAGCTCCTACGAGCAGTACTTC. The genes are TRBV19 and TRBJ2-7; TRBD1 matches 9 bases. Germline loops: CDR1 LNHDA, CDR2 SQIVND (reference sequence). V lost 5 bases to trimming and J lost 0 bases; unmatched junction nucleotides: 5. This CDR3 has 15 amino acids.

This clonotype was recorded many times. The V and J genes are TRBV28 and TRBJ1-2; the D gene is possibly TRBD1 (5 bases). Looked up from germline, CDR1 is MDHEN and CDR2 is SYDVKM. The CDR3 is made up of 15 amino acids. V was trimmed by 3 bases and J by 1 base, leaving 12 bases between them. CDR3 coding DNA: TGTGCCAGCAGTTTGCCCAGGGCCGGTAACTATGGCTACACCTTC. Translated: CASSLPRAGNYGYTF.

This chain links TRBV25-1 with TRBJ2-4; possibly TRBD1 or TRBD2 for D (6 bases each). Germline CDR1 reads MGHDK; CDR2 reads SYGVNS. The CDR3 loop spans 17 amino acids. V lost 3 bases, J lost 1 base, and 16 bases lay in between. In DNA form, the CDR3 reads TGTGCCAGCAGTGAGTGGGGGGCAGGGCGTGCCAAAAACATTCAGTACTTC. This gives the protein CASSEWGAGRAKNIQYF. Full variable domain (missing parts from reference TRBV25-1 and TRBJ2-4): EADIYQTPRYLVIGTGKKITLECSQTMGHDKMYWYQQDPGMELHLIHYSYGVNSTEKGDLSSESTVSRIRTEHFPLTLESARPSHTSQYLCASSEWGAGRAKNIQYFGAGTRLSVL.

This clonotype showed up many times. The chain carries TRBV27 and TRBJ1-5; D gene unclear. The V and J ends lost 2 bases and 2 bases respectively, with 10 bases between them. The CDR3 length is 15 residues. Germline values: CDR1 MNHEY, CDR2 SMNVEV (reference sequence). CDR3 loop: CASSLEGRGNQPQHF. The DNA of the CDR3 is TGTGCCAGCAGTTTAGAGGGAAGAGGCAATCAGCCCCAGCATTTT.